This T cell receptor beta chain comes out of a study of T-cell memory formation after mild COVID-19. This CDR3 has 16 residues. Germline CDR1 and CDR2: SGHAT and FQNNGV. After removal of 2 bases from V and 10 bases from J, the junction contained 13 bases not matched to a gene. This clonotype occurred many times. The antigen remains unidentified. Study-wide findings and caveats: Contracting CD4+ clones were located mainly in CM and EM, and CD8+ clones in EMRA.

Via MiXCR, TCRdb re-called the 5' RACE reads, giving one row per CDR3 protein. The repertoire has about 13,000 distinct CDR3 sequences, 15% to 20% of them found once; the top ten carry around three fifths. The clonotype originates from a man in his late teens or twenties who had mild COVID-19 (a few samples of this study predate the infection). Cell type and time point are not known. Sequencing used PBMCs or a T cell subset sorted from them (not recorded which). This chain uses TRBV11-2 with TRBJ2-1, with 8 bases fitting TRBD1. This chain's CDR3 is CASSLTLDRGQEEQFF. The DNA of the CDR3 is TGTGCCAGCAGCTTAACCCTAGACAGGGGACAAGAGGAGCAGTTCTTC.